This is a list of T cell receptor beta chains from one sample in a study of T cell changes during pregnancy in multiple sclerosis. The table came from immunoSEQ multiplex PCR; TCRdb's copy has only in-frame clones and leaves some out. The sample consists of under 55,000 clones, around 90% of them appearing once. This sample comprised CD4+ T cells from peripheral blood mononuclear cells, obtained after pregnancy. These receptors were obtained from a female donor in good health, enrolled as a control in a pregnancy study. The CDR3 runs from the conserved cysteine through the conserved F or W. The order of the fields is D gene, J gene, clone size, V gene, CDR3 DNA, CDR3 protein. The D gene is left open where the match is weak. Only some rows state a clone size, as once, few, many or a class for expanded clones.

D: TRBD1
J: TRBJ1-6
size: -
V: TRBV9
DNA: TGTGCCAGCAGCGCCGGACAGGGCAAAAATTCACCCCTCCACTTT
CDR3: CASSAGQGKNSPLHF

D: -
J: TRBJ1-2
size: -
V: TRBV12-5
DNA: TGTGCTAGTGGTTCGCGAACCGCATCAGGAGGGTACTATGGCTACACCTTC
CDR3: CASGSRTASGGYYGYTF

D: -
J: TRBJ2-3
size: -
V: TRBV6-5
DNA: TGTGCCAGCAGTTACCCGGGAACGGGGACAGATACGCAGTATTTT
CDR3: CASSYPGTGTDTQYF

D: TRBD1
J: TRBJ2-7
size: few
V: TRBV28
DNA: TGTGCCACCAAGACACAGGGGGCCCACGAGCAGTACTTC
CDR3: CATKTQGAHEQYF

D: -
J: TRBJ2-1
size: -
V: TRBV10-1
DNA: TGCGCCAGCAGTGCCCTACAGGGCCATGAGCAGTTCTTC
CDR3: CASSALQGHEQFF

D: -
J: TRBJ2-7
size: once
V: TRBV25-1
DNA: TGTGCCAGCACCAAAGGCAGGGGGGCGAACTACGAGCAGTACTTC
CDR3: CASTKGRGANYEQYF

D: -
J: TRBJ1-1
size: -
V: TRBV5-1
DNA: TGCGCCAGCAGCCTCGAGGCGGGGGGGACTGAAGCTTTCTTT
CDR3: CASSLEAGGTEAFF

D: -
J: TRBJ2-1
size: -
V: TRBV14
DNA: TGTGCCAGCAGCCAAGTTGTTGCCAGTGAGCAGTTCTTC
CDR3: CASSQVVASEQFF

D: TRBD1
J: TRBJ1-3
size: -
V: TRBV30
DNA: TGTGCCTGGAGCTCGGGACAGGATGGAAACACCATATATTTT
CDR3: CAWSSGQDGNTIYF

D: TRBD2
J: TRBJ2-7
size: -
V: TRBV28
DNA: TGTGCCAGTACGCCGGGACTAGCGGGAAACGAGCAGTACTTC
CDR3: CASTPGLAGNEQYF

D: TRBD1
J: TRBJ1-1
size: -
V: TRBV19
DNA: TGTGCCAGTAGTATAGTTTGGACAGGGAGGTACACTGAAGCTTTCTTT
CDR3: CASSIVWTGRYTEAFF

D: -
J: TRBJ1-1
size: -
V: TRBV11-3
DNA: TGTGCCAGCAGCTTAGGAGGTTTTTCGAACACTGAAGCTTTCTTT
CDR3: CASSLGGFSNTEAFF

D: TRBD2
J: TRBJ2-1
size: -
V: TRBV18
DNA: TGTGCCAGCTCACCCCTCGGGACTAGCAGCGAGGAGCAGTTCTTC
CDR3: CASSPLGTSSEEQFF

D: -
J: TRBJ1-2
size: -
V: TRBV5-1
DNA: TGCGCCAGCAGCTCCTCCGGCGGGATCACTTATGGCTACACCTTC
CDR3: CASSSSGGITYGYTF

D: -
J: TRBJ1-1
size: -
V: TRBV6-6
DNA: TGTGCCAGCAGCGACCTTCCAGGGGACACTGAAGCTTTCTTT
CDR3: CASSDLPGDTEAFF

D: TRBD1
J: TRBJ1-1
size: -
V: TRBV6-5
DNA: TGTGCCAGCAGTTACGCCCGTTTAGGGGGCATAACTGAAGCTTTCTTT
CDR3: CASSYARLGGITEAFF

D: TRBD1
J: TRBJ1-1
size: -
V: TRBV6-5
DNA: TGTGCCAGCAGTGTACAGGGGGCTGCCTGGACTGAAGCTTTCTTT
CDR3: CASSVQGAAWTEAFF

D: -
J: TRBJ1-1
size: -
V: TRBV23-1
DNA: TGCGCCAGCAGTCAGCGGTTTAGGACTGAAGCTTTCTTT
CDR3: CASSQRFRTEAFF

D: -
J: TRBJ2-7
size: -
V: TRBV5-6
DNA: TGTGCCAGCAGCTTCGAAAACAGGGCAGGTTTCGAGCAGTACTTC
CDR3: CASSFENRAGFEQYF

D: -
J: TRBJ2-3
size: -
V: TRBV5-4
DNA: TGTGCCAGCAGCCAGGAGCTCCCAGGGCGCACAGATACGCAGTATTTT
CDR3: CASSQELPGRTDTQYF

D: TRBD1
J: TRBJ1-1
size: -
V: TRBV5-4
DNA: TGTGCCAGCATAGGACAGGGGGCCCTGAACACTGAAGCTTTCTTT
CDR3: CASIGQGALNTEAFF

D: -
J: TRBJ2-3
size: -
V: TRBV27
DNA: TGTGCCAGCAGTTTATCTCTCCCGGATACGCAGTATTTT
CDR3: CASSLSLPDTQYF

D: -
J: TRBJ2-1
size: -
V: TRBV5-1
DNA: TGCGCCAGCAGCCCGGACTATTACAATGAGCAGTTCTTC
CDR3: CASSPDYYNEQFF

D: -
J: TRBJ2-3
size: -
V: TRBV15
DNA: TGTGCCACCAGCAGAGACAGGGTTACAGATACGCAGTATTTT
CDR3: CATSRDRVTDTQYF

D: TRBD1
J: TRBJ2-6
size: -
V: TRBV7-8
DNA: TGTGCCAGCCTCCTAGGGGGCCCCTTGGGTAGTGGGGCCAACGTCCTGACTTTC
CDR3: CASLLGGPLGSGANVLTF

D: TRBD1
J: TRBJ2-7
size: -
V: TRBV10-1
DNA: TGCGCCAGCAGTGAACCGGGACAGGGTCAGCAGTACTTC
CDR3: CASSEPGQGQQYF

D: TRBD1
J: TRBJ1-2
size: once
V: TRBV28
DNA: TGTGCTCTCCTCGGGTCAGGGGGGTTTGGCTACACCTTC
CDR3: CALLGSGGFGYTF

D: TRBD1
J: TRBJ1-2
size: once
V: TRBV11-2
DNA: TGTGCCAGCAGCGCGCTCAAGGGACAGATGTACTGGGGCTACACCTTC
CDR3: CASSALKGQMYWGYTF

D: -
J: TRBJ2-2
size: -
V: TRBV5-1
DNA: TGCGCCAGCAGCTTGCGTCAGGTAGCGGATCCCCTCGGGGAGCTGTTTTTT
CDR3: CASSLRQVADPLGELFF

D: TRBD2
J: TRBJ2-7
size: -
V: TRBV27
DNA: TGTGCCAGCAGAAAAGGGACTAGCGGAGATCAATACGAGCAGTACTTC
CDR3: CASRKGTSGDQYEQYF

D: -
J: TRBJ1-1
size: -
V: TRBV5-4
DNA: TGTGCCAGCAGCGAGGACAGTAACACTGAAGCTTTCTTT
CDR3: CASSEDSNTEAFF

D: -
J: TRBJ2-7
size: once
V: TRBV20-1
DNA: TGCAGTGCTAGAGCCGTTTCGGAGCAGTACTTC
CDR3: CSARAVSEQYF

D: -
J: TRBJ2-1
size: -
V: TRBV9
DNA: TGTGCCAGCACCCGGACGGACTCCTTCTACAATGAGCAGTTCTTC
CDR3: CASTRTDSFYNEQFF

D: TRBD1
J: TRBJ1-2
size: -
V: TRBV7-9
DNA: TGTGCCAGCAGCTTTAGTGGGCTAGCCGTGGACAGGAGTAACTATGGCTACACCTTC
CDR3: CASSFSGLAVDRSNYGYTF

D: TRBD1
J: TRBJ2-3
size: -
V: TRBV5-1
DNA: TGCGCCAGCAGCTTGACAGGGGCAGATACGCAGTATTTT
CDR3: CASSLTGADTQYF